This TCR beta chain was identified during a study of cytomegalovirus exposure and HLA in healthy donors. For the study at large: Early released data comprised around 79 million unique TCRs from HLA-typed donors. Study-wide results and limits: Many donors shared some public TCRs, even though most TCR sequences were rare. Based on reports, TCR beta sequences accurately predicted HLA-A and HLA-B alleles for most subjects. A later analysis reportedly identified an Asian-associated ancestry cluster as carrying fewer N-insertions than the approximately 670-donor mean.

CDR1 and CDR2 (germline): LGHNA, YNFKEQ. Trimming took off 4 bases at V and 5 bases at J, with 14 bases between the two ends. The CDR3 totals 14 residues. Primers: 60 Vbeta forward and 13 Jbeta reverse. TCRdb's table, derived via immunoSEQ multiplex PCR, lists solely in-frame clones and lacks some. The sample lists under 250,000 clones, around four fifths occurring once. About this clone: What it binds is not known.

This TCR was sampled from a boy aged 5-17 years in good health and CMV-seronegative. Sequenced input: PBMCs. The chain links TRBV4-2 to TRBJ1-2, with a possible D match to TRBD1 (5 bases). This CDR3 is CASSPAREIYGYTF. CDR3 nucleotides: TGTGCCAGCAGCCCGGCCAGGGAAATATATGGCTACACCTTC.